The 32 T cell receptor beta chains below all came from one sample that was sequenced in a study of regulatory T cells in long-lasting Graves disease. Noted time point: newly diagnosed GD, antithyroid drugs for less than 3 months. The TCR library used RNA extracted from PBMCs. Libraries of TCR beta came from iRepertoire HTBI primers plus Arm-PCR of CDR3 regions. TCRdb called the multiplex PCR reads again in MiXCR, with one record for every CDR3 protein. The sample lists about 530,000 distinct CDR3 sequences, more than 15% occurring once. The same specimen was also included in a second study, on T cells in Graves' hyperthyroidism and ophthalmopathy.

The sequencing here drew on peripheral blood mononuclear cells (PBMCs), taken at new diagnosis, from a patient treated with antithyroid drugs. These receptors originate from a middle-aged woman with Graves disease.

This chain connects TRBV5-1 to TRBJ1-1, with 7 bases matching TRBD1. Losses at the gene ends were 4 bases for V and 4 bases for J; bases not matched to a gene: 4. Looked up from germline, CDR1 is SGHRS and CDR2 is YFSETQ. The CDR3 length is 13 residues. The CDR3 sequence: CASSTGQLTEAFF. CDR3 in DNA: TGCGCCAGCAGCACGGGACAGCTCACTGAAGCTTTCTTT. Based on the CDR3 plus reference TRBV5-1 and TRBJ1-1, the full variable domain is KAGVTQTPRYLIKTRGQQVTLSCSPISGHRSVSWYQQTPGQGLQFLFEYFSETQRNKGNFPGRFSGRQFSNSRSEMNVSTLELGDSALYLCASSTGQLTEAFFGQGTRLTVV.

This clonotype was seen repeatedly, ten times or more. The chain is built from TRBV20-1 and TRBJ2-1; D is possibly TRBD1 (6 bases). The germline V gene has CDR1 DFQATT and CDR2 SNEGSKA (reference sequence). The CDR3 spans 14 residues. Trimming cost V 5 bases and J 0 bases, with 11 bases left between them. The CDR3 protein is CSALGQSSYNEQFF. The CDR3 nucleotides read TGCAGTGCTCTAGGACAGAGCTCCTACAATGAGCAGTTCTTC.

The V gene is TRBV6-1, the J gene TRBJ2-5, with 10 bases lining up with TRBD2. The J segment lost 2 bases and the V segment lost 8 bases, leaving 5 bases of the junction unmatched. The CDR3 is 14 amino acids. From germline, CDR1 is MNHNS and CDR2 SASEGT. The DNA for the CDR3 is TGTGCCAGCTGGAAGCGGGGGGGACAAGAGACCCAGTACTTC. It specifies CASWKRGGQETQYF.

Worth noting for this clonotype: A read error is the likely source, as a far larger clone sits one nucleotide away. The rearrangement uses TRBV6-4 and TRBJ2-5, with D possibly being TRBD1 (6 bases). CDR3 length: 14 residues. Germline assignment: CDR1 MRHNA and CDR2 SNTAGT. The CDR3 loop is CAGSLQGLAETQYF. For the CDR3, the DNA is TGTGCCGGCAGTTTACAGGGATTGGCAGAGACCCAGTACTTC.

This clonotype was recorded many times. This chain links TRBV30 with TRBJ2-3, with a tentative D call TRBD1 (6 bases). Germline V lookup: CDR1 GTSNPN, CDR2 SVGIG (reference sequence). This CDR3 has 13 amino acids. The germline V and J ends were trimmed by 5 bases and 2 bases, with 11 bases remaining between them. DNA for the CDR3: TGTGCCTGGCGTGGACAGTTCACAGATACGCAGTATTTT. Translation gives CAWRGQFTDTQYF. Filled out from reference TRBV30 and TRBJ2-3, the complete variable domain reads SQTIHQWPATLVQPVGSPLSLECTVEGTSNPNLYWYRQAAGRGLQLLFYSVGIGQISSEVPQNLSASRPQDRQFILSSKKLLLSDSGFYLCAWRGQFTDTQYFGPGTRLTVL.

This clonotype showed up many times. The chain combines TRBV3-1 with TRBJ2-7; D not resolved. CDR1 and CDR2 from the germline V gene are LGHDT and YNNKEL (reference sequence). The V gene lost 0 bases and the J gene lost 10 bases, with 10 bases spanning the gap. The CDR3 loop spans 12 amino acids. CDR3 in DNA: TGTGCCAGCAGCCAAGATGTACAGCGTCAGTACTTC. Residues: CASSQDVQRQYF.

In this sample, this clonotype turned up many times. The chain has TRBV7-9 and TRBJ2-3; possibly TRBD1 for D (6 bases). Trimming removed 5 bases at V and 1 base at J, with 10 bases between. Germline CDR1 is SEHNR and CDR2 is FQNEAQ (reference sequence). The CDR3 is made up of 14 amino acids. CDR3 protein: CASSRSGGTDTQYF. The CDR3 coding sequence is TGTGCCAGCAGCCGGTCAGGGGGCACAGATACGCAGTATTTT. Supplemented by reference TRBV7-9 and TRBJ2-3, the full variable domain reads DTGVSQNPRHKITKRGQNVTFRCDPISEHNRLYWYRQTLGQGPEFLTYFQNEAQLEKSRLLSDRFSAERPKGSFSTLEIQRTEQGDSAMYLCASSRSGGTDTQYFGPGTRLTVL.

This clonotype was picked up many times. CDR3 nucleotides: TGTGCCAGCAGTGAAACGGGCAGGGCCTATGGCTACACCTTC. Protein: CASSETGRAYGYTF. The chain combines TRBV6-1 with TRBJ1-2; tentatively, D is TRBD1 (5 bases). CDR1 MNHNS and CDR2 SASEGT come from the germline V gene. There are 14 residues in the CDR3. Trimming pared 2 bases from V and 4 bases from J, leaving 11 bases between.

This clonotype occurred many times. V and J are TRBV6-1 and TRBJ2-7; no clear D. Germline values: CDR1 MNHNS, CDR2 SASEGT. This CDR3 contains 13 residues. The ends were cut back, 11 bases at V and 0 bases at J, with 14 bases in the middle. The CDR3 coding sequence is TGTGCCTGTTCACTAACAAGCTCCTACGAGCAGTACTTC. As protein: CACSLTSSYEQYF.

This clonotype was picked up a small number of times. V is TRBV12-3 or TRBV12-4 and J is TRBJ1-1; possibly TRBD1 for D (6 bases). This CDR3 is 15 amino acids long. The V and J ends lost 3 bases and 5 bases respectively, with 16 bases between them. The CDR3 here is CASSFSPRGGTEAFF. For the CDR3, the DNA is TGTGCCAGCAGTTTCTCCCCCAGGGGCGGGACTGAAGCTTTCTTT.

V and J are TRBV7-3 and TRBJ2-1; 8 nucleotides match TRBD2. This CDR3 region has 14 residues. Germline CDR1 reads SGHTA; CDR2 reads FQGTGA. Trimming took 4 bases from V and 9 from J; bases not matched to a gene: 8. The CDR3 DNA is TGTGCCAGCAGCTCCTCCATCACTAGCGGTGAGCAGTTCTTC. Translating gives CASSSSITSGEQFF.

This clonotype has more than one count but fewer than ten. V gene TRBV6-1 combines with J gene TRBJ1-3; D uncertain. This CDR3 has 13 amino acids. The V end was cut by 6 bases, the J end by 4 bases, with 10 bases between. Germline V gene data show CDR1 as MNHNS and CDR2 as SASEGT. CDR3 protein: CASRLGPGNTIYF. In nucleotides, the CDR3 is TGTGCCAGCAGACTAGGGCCCGGAAACACCATATATTTT.

This clonotype was recorded at least ten times. This sequence joins TRBV5-8 and TRBJ1-6; D possibly corresponds to TRBD1 (5 bases). CDR3 length equals 17 residues. V lost 3 bases and J lost 9, with 22 bases in between. Germline CDR1 is SGHTS and CDR2 is YDEGEE. CDR3 residues: CASSSAPGRLGSSPLHF. The DNA of the CDR3 is TGTGCCAGCAGCTCCGCCCCGGGACGCTTAGGCAGTTCACCCCTCCACTTT.

As regards this clonotype: A read error is possible here, since a much larger clone lies one base away. The genes are TRBV5-5 and TRBJ1-2; D unclear. Germline lookup yields CDR1 SGHKS and CDR2 YYEKEE (reference sequence). Trimming removed 0 bases from V and 3 bases from J, with 15 bases in between. The CDR3 covers 16 residues. CDR3 in DNA: TGTGCCAGCAGCTTGGACCTAGGGATAGCTGACTATGGCTACACCTTC. Its translation is CASSLDLGIADYGYTF.

Ten or more counts support this clonotype. This chain connects TRBV2 to TRBJ2-1, with 15 bases identical to TRBD2. Germline CDR1 is SNHLY and CDR2 is FYNNEI. The CDR3 totals 15 residues. J was trimmed by 9 bases and V by 4 bases; bases with no gene match: 4. CDR3 in DNA: TGTGCCAGCAGTGGGACTAGCGGGGGGGCCGGTGAGCAGTTCTTC. Encoded protein: CASSGTSGGAGEQFF.

On this clonotype: A far larger clone is one base from this, pointing to a likely read error. The rearrangement links TRBV7-2 to TRBJ2-1; a weak D match, TRBD2 (6 bases). Germline values: CDR1 SGHTA, CDR2 FQGNSA. Trimming shortened V by 2 bases and J by 5 bases, and 10 bases separated the two germline ends. The CDR3 runs to 14 residues. The CDR3 sequence is CASSLWGDDNEQFF. In nucleotides, the CDR3 is TGTGCCAGCAGCTTATGGGGGGACGACAATGAGCAGTTCTTC. Full variable domain (remainder filled in from reference TRBV7-2 and TRBJ2-1): GAGVSQSPSNKVTEKGKDVELRCDPISGHTALYWYRQSLGQGLEFLIYFQGNSAPDKSGLPSDRFSAERTGGSVSTLTIQRTQQEDSAVYLCASSLWGDDNEQFFGPGTRLTVL.

This clonotype was recorded many times. At one end the junction does not follow the germline gene, possibly because of a read error. V gene TRBV5-1 combines with J gene TRBJ2-5; D ambiguous. The CDR3 consists of 13 residues. Per germline, CDR1 SGHRS and CDR2 YFSETQ. CDR3 loop: CASSLEGQETQYF. In nucleotides, the CDR3 is TGTGCCAGCAGCTTAGAAGGACAAGAGACCCAGTACTTC.

This clonotype was observed at least ten times. V is TRBV18 and J is TRBJ2-7, with D perhaps matching TRBD1 (6 bases). V lost 0 bases to trimming and J lost 5 bases, with 8 bases between them. Germline lookup yields CDR1 KGHSH and CDR2 LQKENI. CDR3 length: 13 residues. CDR3 region: CASSPPAGDEQYF. As DNA, the CDR3 is TGTGCCAGCTCACCACCGGCAGGGGACGAGCAGTACTTC.

In its sample, this clonotype was seen a few times. Mismatch with germline at one junction end may stem from a read error. This rearrangement joins TRBV6-1 to TRBJ1-5, with D perhaps matching TRBD1 (5 bases). The germline gives CDR1 MNHNS, CDR2 SASEGT. This CDR3 has 14 amino acids. CDR3 sequence reads: CASSEGAVLGPQHF. CDR3 nucleotides: TGTGCCAGCAGCGAAGGGGCGGTCCTCGGGCCCCAGCATTTT.

On this clonotype: A single base separates this from a much larger clone, so it may be a read error. This chain links TRBV12-3 or TRBV12-4 with TRBJ1-3; tentative D call: TRBD1 (6 bases). The CDR3 length is 14 residues. The DNA of the CDR3 is TGTGCCAGCAGAACCGGGGGGGCTGGAGACACCATATATTTT. Translating it yields CASRTGGAGDTIYF.

On this clonotype: This may come from a read error, since a much larger clone is one base off. The chain combines TRBV12-3 or TRBV12-4 with TRBJ1-1, with no clear D. The CDR3 contains 11 residues. Written as DNA, the CDR3 is TGTGCCAGCAGGGACGTGTCTGAAACTTTCTTT. Its translation is CASRDVSETFF.

CDR3 sequence (DNA): TGTGCTAGTGGTTTGGTACTGGGTAGTAAGCTTTCTAACTATGGCTACACCTTC. This codes for CASGLVLGSKLSNYGYTF. The chain carries TRBV12-5 and TRBJ1-2; no clear D gene. V was pared by 0 bases and J by 0 bases, with 17 bases between. The CDR3 has 18 residues. In germline, CDR1 is LGHNT, CDR2 FRNRAP.

This clonotype was detected many times. The junction departs from germline at one end; a sequencing error may be responsible. The chain carries TRBV7-9 and TRBJ2-1; 11 positions match TRBD2. The CDR3 spans 13 residues. CDR1 and CDR2 (germline): SEHNR, FQNEAQ (reference sequence). CDR3 sequence: CASSLAGGNEQFF. In nucleotides, the CDR3 is TGTGCCAGCAGTTTAGCGGGGGGGAATGAGCAGTTCTTC.

There are many counts of this clonotype. This chain links TRBV11-2 with TRBJ2-7, with 10 bases matching TRBD2. The CDR3 is 14 residues long. Germline V CDR1 and CDR2: SGHAT, FQNNGV. J gave up 0 bases and V 5 bases, and 1 base lay outside the gene matches. The CDR3 DNA reads as TGTGCCAGCAGCCCTAGCGGGGGCTCCTACGAGCAGTACTTC. The encoded protein is CASSPSGGSYEQYF.

This clonotype was seen ten or more times. This rearrangement joins TRBV10-2 to TRBJ1-1; D possibly corresponds to TRBD1 (6 bases). The CDR3 consists of 15 residues. The germline CDR1 and CDR2 sequences are WSHSY and SAAADI. The V end lost 2 bases, the J end lost 1 base, and 11 bases lay between the germline ends. CDR3 nucleotides: TGCGCCAGCAGTGAGGGGGGACACTGGAACACTGAAGCTTTCTTT. Its protein is CASSEGGHWNTEAFF.

The sample holds a few counts of this clonotype. The chain links TRBV19 to TRBJ2-4; 7 bases align to TRBD2. Germline CDR1 and CDR2: LNHDA and SQIVND (reference sequence). V was clipped by 6 bases and J by 2 bases; unmatched bases: 4. The CDR3 length is 14 residues. CDR3 residues: CASSGGSTKNIQYF. The CDR3 DNA is TGTGCCAGTAGCGGGGGGTCGACCAAAAACATTCAGTACTTC.

V is TRBV27 and J is TRBJ2-3, with D tentatively TRBD1 or TRBD2 (5 bases each). V lost 11 bases and J lost 4, with 19 bases in between. Germline V CDR1 and CDR2: MNHEY, SMNVEV (reference sequence). CDR3 length equals 14 residues. The CDR3 region is CAVPRDQPPDTQYF. CDR3 nucleotide sequence: TGTGCCGTCCCGAGGGACCAACCACCAGATACGCAGTATTTT.

This clonotype was counted ten times or more. CDR3: CAIRVDRGAEAFF. The CDR3 coding sequence is TGTGCCATCAGGGTGGACAGGGGCGCTGAAGCTTTCTTT. This sequence joins TRBV10-3 and TRBJ1-1; 9 nucleotides align to TRBD1. V trimming: 6 bases; J trimming: 6 bases; junction bases outside the gene matches: 5. Germline V gene data show CDR1 as ENHRY and CDR2 as SYGVKD. The CDR3 runs to 13 residues.

This clonotype was seen more than once but under ten times. The J gene is TRBJ1-1, the V gene TRBV19; maybe TRBD1 (5 bases). V lost 7 bases to trimming and J lost 5 bases, with 8 bases between them. This CDR3 contains 11 residues. CDR1 is LNHDA, CDR2 SQIVND, per germline (reference sequence). This CDR3 reads CASMGRTEAFF. The CDR3 DNA reads as TGTGCCAGTATGGGGCGGACTGAAGCTTTCTTT.

The sample holds many counts of this clonotype. The rearrangement links TRBV20-1 to TRBJ2-5; D remains unclear. The germline V gene has CDR1 DFQATT and CDR2 SNEGSKA (reference sequence). Trimming took 0 bases from V and 1 from J, leaving 12 bases between them. The CDR3 runs to 15 residues. The CDR3 is CSARDARSSQETQYF. CDR3 nucleotides: TGCAGTGCTAGAGATGCTAGGAGCAGCCAAGAGACCCAGTACTTC.

In this sample, this clonotype turned up many times. The chain joins TRBV12-3 or TRBV12-4 to TRBJ2-3; D possibly corresponds to TRBD2 (5 bases). V shed 7 bases and J shed 0 bases, with 17 bases lying between them. The length of the CDR3 is 16 residues. The DNA of the CDR3 is TGTGCCAGCACAGCTTGGGGTGGCGGGAGCACAGATACGCAGTATTTT. Its protein product is CASTAWGGGSTDTQYF.

This clonotype was counted a few times. This chain connects TRBV5-5 to TRBJ1-3; tentatively, D is TRBD1 (5 bases). The CDR3 has 15 residues. From germline, CDR1 is SGHKS and CDR2 YYEKEE (reference sequence). Trimming removed 0 bases from V and 3 bases from J, with 10 bases in between. In DNA, the CDR3 is TGTGCCAGCAGCTTGGACTCGGGGGTTGGAAACACCATATATTTT. Its protein is CASSLDSGVGNTIYF.